Only one count was recorded for the clone carrying this T cell receptor beta chain. Its antigen is unidentified. The data were taken from a study of graft-versus-host responses after intestinal transplantation. As for the study in general: Uniformly, recipients were administered anti-thymocyte globulin induction with subsequent tacrolimus and steroids for around three years. General study points: Declines in HvG clones occurring early post-transplant were associated with peak circulating GvH clone levels.

Profiling relied on immunoSEQ multiplex PCR, and the TCRdb table lists in-frame clones only, not all of them. The sample consists of tens of thousands of clones, approximately 93% of them appearing once. Sample: unstimulated CD8+ T cells sorted from spleen or lymph node cells, taken before intestinal transplant. This TCR came from a human donor who received an intestinal transplant.

CDR3 amino acids: CASSLGTNYEQYF. In DNA, the CDR3 is TGTGCCAGCAGCTTAGGGACTAACTACGAGCAGTACTTC. The rearrangement uses TRBV7-9 and TRBJ2-7; D perhaps matches TRBD2 (6 bases). Germline V gene data show CDR1 as SEHNR and CDR2 as FQNEAQ (reference sequence). V dropped 1 base and J dropped 3 bases, with 7 bases sitting between them. This CDR3 is built from 13 residues. The entire variable domain, with the rest obtained from reference TRBV7-9 and TRBJ2-7, is as follows: DTGVSQNPRHKITKRGQNVTFRCDPISEHNRLYWYRQTLGQGPEFLTYFQNEAQLEKSRLLSDRFSAERPKGSFSTLEIQRTEQGDSAMYLCASSLGTNYEQYFGPGTRLTVT.